The rows below give T cell receptor beta chains drawn from one sample of a study of blood T cell repertoires in COVID-19. Repertoires were generated with immunoSEQ multiplex PCR, while TCRdb's copy carries only in-frame clones and drops some. The profile shows about 250,000 clones, approximately 90% of them singletons. Sequencing was done on a sample of PBMCs or T cells enriched from blood (not recorded which). These receptors were obtained from a man aged 35-49 years who had recovered from COVID-19. Both conserved end residues are part of each CDR3. D genes are given only for firm matches. Expanded clones are given a class, and other clones once, few, many or no size at all.

cdr3_length	j_call	d_call	clone_size	v_call	cdr3_aa	cdr3_nt
15	TRBJ2-1	TRBD1	NA	TRBV5-8	CASSLDRGSYNEQFF	TGTGCCAGCAGCTTGGACAGGGGGTCCTACAATGAGCAGTTCTTC
13	TRBJ1-6	NA	NA	TRBV6-5	CASNRVVNSPLHF	TGTGCCAGCAATCGGGTAGTCAATTCACCCCTCCACTTT
15	TRBJ2-1	TRBD1	NA	TRBV19	CASSPDRGPHNEQFF	TGTGCCAGTAGTCCAGACAGGGGTCCCCACAATGAGCAGTTCTTC
11	TRBJ2-1	NA	NA	TRBV28	CASSRREGQFF	TGTGCCAGCAGCCGCCGGGAAGGGCAGTTCTTC
17	TRBJ2-2	TRBD2	once	TRBV28	CASSLTSGRGNTGELFF	TGTGCCAGCAGTTTAACTAGCGGGAGGGGGAACACCGGGGAGCTGTTTTTT
15	TRBJ1-1	TRBD1	NA	TRBV19	CASSTAGTVDSEAFF	TGTGCCAGTAGTACTGCCGGGACAGTCGACTCTGAAGCTTTCTTT
15	TRBJ1-5	TRBD1	NA	TRBV5-1	CASSSQGAANQPQHF	TGCGCCAGCAGTTCCCAGGGGGCGGCCAATCAGCCCCAGCATTTT
16	TRBJ2-5	TRBD2	NA	TRBV24-1	CATSDPGLATQETQYF	TGTGCCACCAGTGACCCGGGACTAGCGACGCAAGAGACCCAGTACTTC
14	TRBJ1-6	NA	NA	TRBV6-5	CASSSPRDNSPLHF	TGTGCCAGCAGTTCCCCTCGGGATAATTCACCCCTCCACTTT
12	TRBJ1-3	NA	NA	TRBV28	CASSLPGNTIYF	TGTGCCAGCAGTCTTCCTGGAAACACCATATATTTT
15	TRBJ1-3	NA	NA	TRBV19	CASSIWSSPGNTIYF	TGTGCCAGTAGTATATGGAGCAGCCCAGGAAACACCATATATTTT
12	TRBJ1-1	NA	NA	TRBV12-3/TRBV12-4	CASSFGRTEAFF	TGTGCCAGCAGTTTTGGGCGAACTGAAGCTTTCTTT
14	TRBJ1-2	NA	NA	TRBV10-3	CAISESSGVNGYTF	TGTGCCATCAGTGAGTCGTCAGGGGTAAATGGCTACACCTTC
14	TRBJ1-1	NA	NA	TRBV5-1	CASSLAVLNTEAFF	TGCGCCAGCAGCTTGGCAGTACTGAACACTGAAGCTTTCTTT
11	TRBJ2-1	TRBD2	NA	TRBV29-1	CSVEGLAGRFF	TGCAGCGTTGAGGGACTAGCGGGACGGTTCTTC
14	TRBJ2-7	TRBD1	NA	TRBV5-1	CASSYGQGAYEQYF	TGCGCCAGCAGTTACGGACAGGGGGCGTACGAGCAGTACTTC
15	TRBJ1-1	TRBD1	NA	TRBV12-5	CASGFLDRPNTEAFF	TGTGCTAGTGGTTTTTTGGACAGGCCGAACACTGAAGCTTTCTTT
13	TRBJ1-2	NA	NA	TRBV10-3	CAITLGASRGYTF	TGTGCCATCACCTTGGGGGCCAGCCGGGGCTACACCTTC
15	TRBJ2-7	TRBD2	NA	TRBV5-1	CASRLEPAGGPEQYF	TGCGCCAGCAGACTGGAGCCAGCGGGAGGGCCCGAGCAGTACTTC
14	TRBJ2-7	TRBD2	NA	TRBV11-2	CASGAQAGVGEQYF	TGTGCCAGCGGGGCTCAGGCGGGAGTGGGCGAGCAGTACTTC
15	TRBJ2-4	NA	NA	TRBV2	CASSSDYIAKNIQYF	TGTGCCAGCAGTTCCGACTATATAGCCAAAAACATTCAGTACTTC
15	TRBJ2-5	TRBD1	NA	TRBV23-1	CASSLPYRGRETQYF	TGCGCCAGCAGTCTTCCTTACAGGGGGCGGGAGACCCAGTACTTC
16	TRBJ1-6	TRBD1	few	TRBV27	CASSPSRQGYNSPLHF	TGTGCCAGCAGTCCATCTCGACAGGGTTATAATTCACCCCTCCACTTT
14	TRBJ1-2	NA	NA	TRBV28	CASSFSPGLDGYTF	TGTGCCAGCAGTTTTTCCCCAGGGCTGGATGGCTACACCTTC
15	TRBJ1-4	NA	few	TRBV5-1	CASGQGGATNEKLFF	TGCGCCAGCGGGCAGGGAGGGGCGACTAATGAAAAACTGTTTTTT
15	TRBJ2-7	TRBD2	NA	TRBV6-5	CASSPVGRGGYEQYF	TGTGCCAGCAGTCCCGTCGGTCGGGGGGGCTACGAGCAGTACTTC
13	TRBJ2-7	TRBD1	NA	TRBV25-1	CASRGQASYEQYF	TGTGCCAGCCGAGGACAGGCCTCCTACGAGCAGTACTTC